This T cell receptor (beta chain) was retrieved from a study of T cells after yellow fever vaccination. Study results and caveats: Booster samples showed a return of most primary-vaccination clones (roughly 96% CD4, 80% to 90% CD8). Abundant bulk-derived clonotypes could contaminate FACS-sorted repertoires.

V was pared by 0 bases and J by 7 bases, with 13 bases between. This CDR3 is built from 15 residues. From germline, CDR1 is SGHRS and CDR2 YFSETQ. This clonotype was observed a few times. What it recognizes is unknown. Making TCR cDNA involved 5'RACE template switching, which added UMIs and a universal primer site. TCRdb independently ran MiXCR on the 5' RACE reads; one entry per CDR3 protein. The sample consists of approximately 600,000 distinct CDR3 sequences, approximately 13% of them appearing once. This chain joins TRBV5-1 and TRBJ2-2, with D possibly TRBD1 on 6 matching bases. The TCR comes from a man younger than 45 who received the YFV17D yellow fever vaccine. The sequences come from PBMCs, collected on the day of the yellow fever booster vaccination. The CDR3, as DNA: TGCGCCAGCAGCTTGGCTGGGGGCGCGGGCGGGGAGCTGTTTTTT. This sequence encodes CASSLAGGAGGELFF.